Listed here are 10 T cell receptor beta chains from one sample, sequenced in a study of memory CD4+ T cells and cytomegalovirus serostatus. The protocol was immunoSEQ multiplex PCR, while the TCRdb copy is restricted to in-frame clones and leaves out a portion. The sample records 38,000 or so clones, around 79% being singletons. Single viable CD3+CD4+CD8-CD45RO+ cells were sorted as the memory CD4+ T cells. The source material was memory CD4+ T cells from blood. These receptors originate from an adult in good health and CMV-seronegative.

This rearrangement joins TRBV2 to TRBJ2-7, with a possible D match to TRBD2 (5 bases). Germline-derived CDR1 and CDR2 are SNHLY and FYNNEI. The length of the CDR3 is 16 residues. V lost 7 bases and J lost 5, with 24 bases in between. CDR3 sequence (DNA): TGTGCCAGCACCCCCGCGGGCGGCCCAGGCCCCAACGAGCAGTACTTC. Its translation is CASTPAGGPGPNEQYF.

In DNA form, the CDR3 reads TGCGCCAGCCCCTGGGGGGACAGGGGATGGTATGGCTACACCTTC. Translated, it gives CASPWGDRGWYGYTF. V is TRBV10-1 and J is TRBJ1-2; 10 nucleotides match TRBD1. The CDR3 contains 15 residues. CDR1 is WNHNN, CDR2 SYGVQD, per germline (reference sequence). The trim removed 8 bases at V and 5 bases at J, leaving 11 bases unmatched.

V is TRBV5-6 and J is TRBJ2-1, with D tentatively TRBD1 or TRBD2 (6 bases each). With 1 base removed from V and 7 bases from J, the gap between germline ends came to 12 bases. Germline V lookup: CDR1 SGHDT, CDR2 YYEEEE. CDR3 size: 14 residues. The CDR3 loop reads CASSLLKGGNEQFF. CDR3 bases: TGTGCCAGCAGCTTGCTTAAGGGGGGTAATGAGCAGTTCTTC.

The genes are TRBV5-1 and TRBJ2-3; D is unresolved. V gave up 5 bases and J gave up 3 bases, with 4 bases separating them. The CDR3 sequence is 11 residues long. Germline V gene data show CDR1 as SGHRS and CDR2 as YFSETQ. The CDR3 is CASRVTDTQYF. CDR3 sequence (DNA): TGCGCCAGCAGGGTGACAGATACGCAGTATTTT.

The gene calls are TRBV30 and TRBJ2-1; D is uncertain. The germline CDR1 and CDR2 sequences are GTSNPN and SVGIG (reference sequence). This CDR3 is built from 12 residues. V lost 0 bases, J lost 12 bases, and 12 bases lay in between. As DNA, the CDR3 is TGTGCCTGGAGTGTTGTGTCGGGCGGGCAGTTCTTC. Translation gives CAWSVVSGGQFF.

This chain links TRBV18 with TRBJ2-1; D is possibly TRBD1 (6 bases). Trimming took 6 bases from V and 5 from J, leaving 11 bases between them. The CDR3 is made up of 13 amino acids. Germline CDR1 reads KGHSH; CDR2 reads LQKENI. The CDR3 loop reads CASSSGVNNEQFF. The DNA for the CDR3 is TGTGCCAGCTCCTCAGGGGTTAACAATGAGCAGTTCTTC. The full variable domain, in which reference TRBV18 and TRBJ2-1 provide the parts outside the CDR3, is NAGVMQNPRHLVRRRGQEARLRCSPMKGHSHVYWYRQLPEEGLKFMVYLQKENIIDESGMPKERFSAEFPKEGPSILRIQQVVRGDSAAYFCASSSGVNNEQFFGPGTRLTVL.

V is TRBV6-5 and J is TRBJ2-7, with 15 bases lining up with TRBD2. This CDR3 spans 15 amino acids. CDR1 is MNHEY, CDR2 SVGAGI, per germline. V trimming: 5 bases; J trimming: 2 bases; junction bases outside the gene matches: 1. CDR3: CASSRTSGGAYEQYF. Written as DNA, the CDR3 is TGTGCCAGCAGTAGGACTAGCGGGGGGGCCTACGAGCAGTACTTC.

This sequence joins TRBV9 and TRBJ1-1; unclear D gene. Germline CDR1 is SGDLS and CDR2 is YYNGEE. CDR3 length: 13 amino acids. Trimming took 3 bases from V and 5 from J, leaving 11 bases between them. The CDR3 DNA sequence: TGTGCCAGCAGCGGTTGGGATGGGACTGAAGCTTTCTTT. It translates to CASSGWDGTEAFF.

The rearrangement links TRBV4-2 to TRBJ2-5; TRBD1 aligns across 10 bases. The CDR3 consists of 15 residues. Germline trimming cut 4 bases from V and 6 bases from J; bases unmatched to any gene: 8. CDR1 is LGHNA and CDR2 is YNFKEQ in the germline V gene. The CDR3 here is CASSPDRQGAKTQYF. CDR3 in DNA: TGTGCCAGCAGCCCAGACAGACAGGGGGCGAAGACCCAGTACTTC.

The rearrangement links TRBV5-1 to TRBJ2-7; D not resolved. CDR1 and CDR2 (germline): SGHRS, YFSETQ. V lost 5 bases, J lost 5 bases, and 11 bases lay in between. This CDR3 contains 12 residues. The CDR3 nucleotides read TGCGCCAGCAGTCTTGGCATCGACGAGCAGTACTTC. Translation gives CASSLGIDEQYF.